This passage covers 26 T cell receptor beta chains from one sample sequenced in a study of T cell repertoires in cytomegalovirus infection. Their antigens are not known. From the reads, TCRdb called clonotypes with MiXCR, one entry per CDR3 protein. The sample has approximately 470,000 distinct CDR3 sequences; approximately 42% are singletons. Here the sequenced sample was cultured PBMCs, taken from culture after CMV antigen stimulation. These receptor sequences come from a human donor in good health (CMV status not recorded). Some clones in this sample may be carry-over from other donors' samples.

The CDR3 loop reads CASNNRGLTGELFF. CDR3 nucleotides: TGTGCCAGTAACAACAGGGGGCTTACCGGGGAGCTGTTTTTT. The genes are TRBV19 and TRBJ2-2, with 9 nucleotides matching TRBD1. The CDR3 runs to 14 residues. CDR1 is LNHDA and CDR2 is SQIVND in the germline V gene (reference sequence). The ends lost 7 bases at V and 5 bases at J; junction bases unmatched: 5.

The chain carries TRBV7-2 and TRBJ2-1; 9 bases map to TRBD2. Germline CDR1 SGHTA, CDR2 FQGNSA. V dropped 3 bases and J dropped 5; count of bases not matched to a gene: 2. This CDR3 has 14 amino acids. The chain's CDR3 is CASSFSGGNNEQFF. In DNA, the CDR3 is TGTGCCAGCAGCTTTAGCGGGGGCAACAATGAGCAGTTCTTC.

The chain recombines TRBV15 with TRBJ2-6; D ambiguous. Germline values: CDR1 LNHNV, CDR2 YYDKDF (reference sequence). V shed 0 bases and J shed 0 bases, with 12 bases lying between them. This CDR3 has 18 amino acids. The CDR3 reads CATSRDLRKRSGANVLTF. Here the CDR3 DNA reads TGTGCCACCAGCAGAGATCTCCGGAAGCGCTCTGGGGCCAACGTCCTGACTTTC.

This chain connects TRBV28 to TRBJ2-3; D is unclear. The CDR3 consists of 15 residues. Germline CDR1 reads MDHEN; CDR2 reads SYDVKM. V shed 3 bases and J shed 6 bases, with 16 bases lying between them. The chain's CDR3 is CASSFLDPSDDTQYF. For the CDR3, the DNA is TGTGCCAGCAGTTTCCTAGACCCCTCGGATGATACGCAGTATTTT.

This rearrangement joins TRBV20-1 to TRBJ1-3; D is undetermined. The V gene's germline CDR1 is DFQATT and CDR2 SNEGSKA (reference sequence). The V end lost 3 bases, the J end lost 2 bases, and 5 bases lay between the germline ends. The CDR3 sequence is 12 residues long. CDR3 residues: CSASKAGNTIYF. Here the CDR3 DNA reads TGCAGTGCTAGTAAAGCTGGAAACACCATATATTTT.

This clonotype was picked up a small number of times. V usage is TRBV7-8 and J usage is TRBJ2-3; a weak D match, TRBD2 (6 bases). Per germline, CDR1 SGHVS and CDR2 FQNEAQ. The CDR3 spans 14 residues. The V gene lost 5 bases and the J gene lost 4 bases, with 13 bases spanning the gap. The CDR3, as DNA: TGTGCCAGCAGCGTCTTACTAGCTCCAGATACGCAGTATTTT. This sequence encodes CASSVLLAPDTQYF.

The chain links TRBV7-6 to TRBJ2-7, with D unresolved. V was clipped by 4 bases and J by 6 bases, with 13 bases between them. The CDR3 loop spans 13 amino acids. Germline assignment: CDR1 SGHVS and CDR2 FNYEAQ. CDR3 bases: TGTGCCAGCAGCTCCCTTATCTCACGCGAGCAGTACTTC. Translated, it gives CASSSLISREQYF.

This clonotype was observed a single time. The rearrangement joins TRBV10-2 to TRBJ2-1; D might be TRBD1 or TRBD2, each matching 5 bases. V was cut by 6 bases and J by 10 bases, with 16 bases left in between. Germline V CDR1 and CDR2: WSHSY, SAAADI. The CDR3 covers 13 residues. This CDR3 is CASRKGPLSEQFF. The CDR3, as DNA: TGCGCCAGCAGAAAGGGACCTCTTAGCGAGCAGTTCTTC.

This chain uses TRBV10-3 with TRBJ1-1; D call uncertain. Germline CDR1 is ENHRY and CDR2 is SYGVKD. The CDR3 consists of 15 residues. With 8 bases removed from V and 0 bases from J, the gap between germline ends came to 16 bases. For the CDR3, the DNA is TGTGCCATCTCGAGAGGGCATACAGTGAACACTGAAGCTTTCTTT. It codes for CAISRGHTVNTEAFF.

DNA of the CDR3: TGTGCCAGCATGGGCGGCTACGAGCAGTACTTC. Its translation: CASMGGYEQYF. The rearrangement joins TRBV2 to TRBJ2-7; D call uncertain. CDR3 length: 11 amino acids. V was pared by 7 bases and J by 3 bases, with 7 bases between. Germline-derived CDR1 and CDR2 are SNHLY and FYNNEI.

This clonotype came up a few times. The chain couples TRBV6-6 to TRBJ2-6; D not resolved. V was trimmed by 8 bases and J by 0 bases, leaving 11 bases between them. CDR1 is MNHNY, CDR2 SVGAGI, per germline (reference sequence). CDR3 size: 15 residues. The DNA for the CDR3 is TGTGCCAGCCATACATCTCCCTCTGGGGCCAACGTCCTGACTTTC. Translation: CASHTSPSGANVLTF.

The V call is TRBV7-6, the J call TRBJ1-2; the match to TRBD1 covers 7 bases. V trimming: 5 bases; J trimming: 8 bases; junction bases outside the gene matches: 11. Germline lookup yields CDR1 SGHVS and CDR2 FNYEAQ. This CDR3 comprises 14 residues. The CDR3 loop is CASSVPGQFGGYTF. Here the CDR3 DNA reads TGTGCCAGCAGCGTCCCGGGACAGTTCGGAGGCTACACCTTC.

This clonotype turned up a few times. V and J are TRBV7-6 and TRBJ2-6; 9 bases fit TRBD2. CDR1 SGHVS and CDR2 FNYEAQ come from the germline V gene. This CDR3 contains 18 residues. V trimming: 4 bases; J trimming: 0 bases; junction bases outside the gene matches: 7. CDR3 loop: CASSWGWRGGSGANVLTF. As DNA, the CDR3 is TGTGCCAGCAGCTGGGGCTGGCGGGGGGGCTCTGGGGCCAACGTCCTGACTTTC.

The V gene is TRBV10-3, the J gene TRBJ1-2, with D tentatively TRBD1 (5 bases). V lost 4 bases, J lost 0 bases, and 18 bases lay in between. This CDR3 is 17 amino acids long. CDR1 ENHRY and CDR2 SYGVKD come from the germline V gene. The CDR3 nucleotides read TGTGCCATCAGTGTCCACGGGACCGCCACCACTAACTATGGCTACACCTTC. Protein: CAISVHGTATTNYGYTF.

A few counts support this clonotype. Written as DNA, the CDR3 is TGTGCCAGCAGTGGACCGGGACTAGCGTCCCGGGAGCAGTACTTC. It is translated as CASSGPGLASREQYF. The genes are TRBV6-5 and TRBJ2-7; 10 bases are shared with TRBD2. CDR3 length equals 15 residues. Germline CDR1 MNHEY, CDR2 SVGAGI. V lost 5 bases and J lost 7; bases outside the gene matches: 11.

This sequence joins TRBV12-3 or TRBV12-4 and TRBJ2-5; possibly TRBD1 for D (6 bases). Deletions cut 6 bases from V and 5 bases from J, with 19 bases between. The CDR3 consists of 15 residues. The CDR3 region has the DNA TGTGCCAGCAGCCCCCGGGACAACGGCGGGGAGACCCAGTACTTC. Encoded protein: CASSPRDNGGETQYF.

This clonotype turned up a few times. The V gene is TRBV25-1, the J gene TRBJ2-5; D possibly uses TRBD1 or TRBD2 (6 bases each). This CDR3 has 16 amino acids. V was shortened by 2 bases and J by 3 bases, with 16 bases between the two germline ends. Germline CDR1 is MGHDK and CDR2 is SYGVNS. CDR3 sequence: CASSEEGVAAKETQYF. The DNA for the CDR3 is TGTGCCAGCAGTGAAGAGGGGGTAGCGGCGAAAGAGACCCAGTACTTC.

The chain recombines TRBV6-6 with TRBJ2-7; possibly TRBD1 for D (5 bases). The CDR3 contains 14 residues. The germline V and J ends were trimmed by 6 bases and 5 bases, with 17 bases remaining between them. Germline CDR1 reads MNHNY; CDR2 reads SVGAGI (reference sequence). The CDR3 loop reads CASRNPAGHHEQYF. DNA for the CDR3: TGTGCCAGCAGAAACCCGGCAGGGCATCACGAGCAGTACTTC.

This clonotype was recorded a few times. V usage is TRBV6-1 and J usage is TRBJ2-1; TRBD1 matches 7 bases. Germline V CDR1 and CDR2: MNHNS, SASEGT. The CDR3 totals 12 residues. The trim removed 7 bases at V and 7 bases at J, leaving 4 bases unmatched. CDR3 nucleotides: TGTGCCAGCAAACAGGGGACAAATGAGCAGTTCTTC. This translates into CASKQGTNEQFF.

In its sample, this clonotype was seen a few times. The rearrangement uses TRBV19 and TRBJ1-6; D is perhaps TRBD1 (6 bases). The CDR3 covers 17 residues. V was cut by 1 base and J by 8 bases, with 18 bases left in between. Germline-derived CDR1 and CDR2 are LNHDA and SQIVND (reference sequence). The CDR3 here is CASSIVRRGAPDSPLHF. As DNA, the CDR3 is TGTGCCAGTAGTATAGTTCGGAGGGGGGCGCCGGATTCACCCCTCCACTTT.

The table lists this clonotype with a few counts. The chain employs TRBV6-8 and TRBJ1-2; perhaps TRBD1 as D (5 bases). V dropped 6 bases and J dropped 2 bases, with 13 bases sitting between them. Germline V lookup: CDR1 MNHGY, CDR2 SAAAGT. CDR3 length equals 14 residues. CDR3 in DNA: TGTGCCAGCAGCAGAGGGGAAGACAACTATGGCTACACCTTC. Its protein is CASSRGEDNYGYTF.

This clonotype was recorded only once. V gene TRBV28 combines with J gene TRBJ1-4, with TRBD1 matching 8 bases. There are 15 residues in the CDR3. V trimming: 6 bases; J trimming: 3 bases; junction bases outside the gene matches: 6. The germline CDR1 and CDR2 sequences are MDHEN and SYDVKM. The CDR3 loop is CASSAGGESNEKLFF. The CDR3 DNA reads TGTGCCAGCAGCGCAGGGGGCGAGTCTAATGAAAAACTGTTTTTT. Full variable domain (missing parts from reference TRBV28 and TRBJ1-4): DVKVTQSSRYLVKRTGEKVFLECVQDMDHENMFWYRQDPGLGLRLIYFSYDVKMKEKGDIPEGYSVSREKKERFSLILESASTNQTSMYLCASSAGGESNEKLFFGSGTQLSVL.

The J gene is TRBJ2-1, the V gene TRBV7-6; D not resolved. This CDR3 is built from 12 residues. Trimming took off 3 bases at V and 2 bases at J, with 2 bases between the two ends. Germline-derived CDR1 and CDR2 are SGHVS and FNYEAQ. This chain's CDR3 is CASSFPYNEQFF. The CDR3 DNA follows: TGTGCCAGCAGCTTCCCCTACAATGAGCAGTTCTTC. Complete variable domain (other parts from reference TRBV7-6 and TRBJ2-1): GAGVSQSPRYKVTKRGQDVALRCDPISGHVSLYWYRQALGQGPEFLTYFNYEAQQDKSGLPNDRFSAERPEGSISTLTIQRTEQRDSAMYRCASSFPYNEQFFGPGTRLTVL.

The CDR3 region has the DNA TGTGCCAGCAGCTTAGCATCGGGGGTCGGCTCCTACGAGCAGTACTTC. This encodes CASSLASGVGSYEQYF. The V gene is TRBV7-2, the J gene TRBJ2-7; TRBD2 might be the D (6 bases). CDR3 size: 16 residues. Germline CDR1 reads SGHTA; CDR2 reads FQGNSA. Between the trimmed V and J ends, which lost 0 bases and 0 bases, there was a span of 12 bases.

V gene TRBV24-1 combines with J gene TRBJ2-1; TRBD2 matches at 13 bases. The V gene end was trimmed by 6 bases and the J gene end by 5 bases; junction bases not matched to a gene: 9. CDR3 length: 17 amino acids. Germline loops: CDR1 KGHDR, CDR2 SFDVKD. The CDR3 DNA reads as TGTGCCACCAGTTCCCCAGGACTAGCGGGGGTTGACAATGAGCAGTTCTTC. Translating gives CATSSPGLAGVDNEQFF.

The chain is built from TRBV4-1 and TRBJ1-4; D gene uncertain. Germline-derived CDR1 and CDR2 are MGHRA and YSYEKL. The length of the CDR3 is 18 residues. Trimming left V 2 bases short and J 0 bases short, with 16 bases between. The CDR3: CASSQSSPIYATNEKLFF. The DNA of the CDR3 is TGCGCCAGCAGCCAATCATCCCCGATTTATGCAACTAATGAAAAACTGTTTTTT.